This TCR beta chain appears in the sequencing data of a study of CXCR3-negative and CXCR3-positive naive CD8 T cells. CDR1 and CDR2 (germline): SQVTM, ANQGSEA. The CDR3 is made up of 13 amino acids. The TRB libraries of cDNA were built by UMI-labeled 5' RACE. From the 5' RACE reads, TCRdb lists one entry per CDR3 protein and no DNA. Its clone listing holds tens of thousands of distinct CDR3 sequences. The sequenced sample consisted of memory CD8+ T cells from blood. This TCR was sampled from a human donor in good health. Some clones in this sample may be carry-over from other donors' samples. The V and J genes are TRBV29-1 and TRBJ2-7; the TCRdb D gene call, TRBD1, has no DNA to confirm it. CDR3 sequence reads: CSAAGTGRYEQYF.